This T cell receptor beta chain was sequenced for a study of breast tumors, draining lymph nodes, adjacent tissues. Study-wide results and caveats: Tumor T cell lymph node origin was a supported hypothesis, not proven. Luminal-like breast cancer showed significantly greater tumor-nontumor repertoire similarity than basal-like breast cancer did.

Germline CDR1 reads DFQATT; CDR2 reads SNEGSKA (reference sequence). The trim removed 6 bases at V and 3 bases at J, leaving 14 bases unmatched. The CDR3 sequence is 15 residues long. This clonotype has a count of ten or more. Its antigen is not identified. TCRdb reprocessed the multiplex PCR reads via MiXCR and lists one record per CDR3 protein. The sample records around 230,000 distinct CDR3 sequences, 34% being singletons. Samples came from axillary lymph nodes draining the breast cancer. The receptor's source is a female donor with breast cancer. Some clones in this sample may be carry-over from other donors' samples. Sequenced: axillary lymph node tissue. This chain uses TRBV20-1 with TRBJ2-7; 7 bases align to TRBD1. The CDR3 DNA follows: TGCAGTGCCCTTAATAACAGGGGCAGAGGCTACGAGCAGTACTTC. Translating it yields CSALNNRGRGYEQYF.